This section outlines one T cell receptor (beta chain) sequence together with its context. The antigen is unknown. Measured with immunoSEQ multiplex PCR; TCRdb has only the in-frame clones, and not every one. The sample holds roughly 56,000 clones; around 90% are singletons and the top ten take approximately 2.7%. The data originate from a study of graft-versus-host responses after intestinal transplantation. Across the whole study: Among the recipients, transplants were multivisceral, liver-intestinal, or isolated intestinal. Each recipient received anti-thymocyte globulin induction, then tacrolimus and steroids for 3 to 4 years.

The CDR3 runs to 17 residues. Germline V gene sequence: CDR1 SGHAT, CDR2 FQNNGV. V lost 0 bases and J 2 bases, leaving 15 bases between the germline ends. Overall study findings and caveats: Recipient marrow held GvH clones, some first seen in ileum or blood.

This sequence originates from a human patient who received an intestinal transplant, so some T cells may come from the graft donor. The input for sequencing was PBMCs, taken roughly 120 days after intestinal transplantation. The chain employs TRBV11-2 and TRBJ2-3; maybe TRBD2 (6 bases). The CDR3 bases are TGTGCCAGCAGCTTAGACCCCCCGGCGGGGTACACAGATACGCAGTATTTT. This encodes CASSLDPPAGYTDTQYF.